This record looks at one T cell receptor beta chain sequence and its context. The antigen it binds to is not known. No base qualities exist here, and no much larger clone lies one base off it. As encoded in the germline V gene, CDR1 is SQVTM while CDR2 is ANQGSEA. V and J lose 4 bases and 5 bases, and a span of 10 bases separates them. Taken from cysteine to phenylalanine, the CDR3 has 12 residues. Only the CDR3 DNA is retained, 36 bases long and in frame from the first base. Collaborating institutions collected whole blood in K2EDTA tubes following their own protocols. For TCRbeta analysis, collaborator samples were shipped as frozen whole blood, as isolated PBMCs, or as DNA extracted from either sample type. TCRbeta CDR3 regions were amplified from genomic DNA by means of the immunoSEQ Assay, a bias-controlled multiplex PCR. Concerning the study's data processing: Nucleated cell counts per sample were estimated from amplification of reference gene primers within the assay. Sequence reads were collapsed and filtered to measure the absolute abundance of every unique TCRbeta CDR3 rearrangement. Productive Simpson clonality was computed per sample as the square root of Simpson's diversity index over productive rearrangements. The immuneACCESS repertoire file appears here via TCRdb, limited to in-frame rearrangements. These files lack a portion of the clones; in checked studies, under half of the deficit traces to unresolved V genes, and the cause of the others is not known. Clonal size and the V and J genes are those of that table, whereas D and trimming came from the DNA. The table for this sample lists fewer than 110,000 clones; about four fifths of them were counted only once. The top ten constitute roughly 4.4% of the sample.

This record belongs to a study of blood T cell repertoires in COVID-19 (dated by TCRdb to 2018 to 2020). Notes on the research overall: Samples covering the acute and convalescent phases of COVID-19 were provided by collaborators in the United States, Italy and Spain. The sample metadata nearly always contained a de-identified subject ID, COVID-19 status, age in years and sex. HLA class I and class II types, where available, came from metadata supplied by the sample provider rather than from assay-based typing. The dataset comprised deeply sampled blood TCRbeta repertoires from subjects exposed to, actively infected with, or recovered from COVID-19. Samples were obtained from the ongoing ImmuneRACE study (first 160 participants) and from some 1,200 subjects provided by 6 global collaborators. The material from the prospective study consisted of cDNA or gDNA derived from T cells, B-cell-depleted T cells, or PBMCs. The repertoires were released in a freely available public database intended as a resource for research on the immune response to SARS-CoV-2. Results and caveats for the whole study, not just this receptor: The amount of clinical and demographic metadata varied by source and participant and was provided uncurated.

The source material was peripheral blood. The receptor's source is a human donor in a cohort sampled during active COVID-19. The chain links TRBV29-1 with TRBJ2-3; the D gene is not confidently resolved. The DNA sequence is given as TGCAGCGTTGCGTGGAGTATAGATACGCAGTATTTT. It encodes CSVAWSIDTQYF.